This TCR beta chain was recovered during a study of blood T cell repertoires in COVID-19. Across the study: Sites across the United States, Italy and Spain contributed samples from acute and convalescent COVID-19. PBMCs, B-cell-depleted T cells, or T cells provided the cDNA or gDNA that made up the material.

Authors' methods: The authors estimated nucleated cell counts from reference gene primer amplification. The table came from immunoSEQ multiplex PCR; TCRdb's copy has only in-frame clones and leaves some out. That table supplies the V and J calls and clone size; D and trimming were determined from the DNA. There are about 90,000 clones in the sample; approximately 91% occur only once, and around 3.4% lies in the top ten. Germline V gives CDR1 KGHSH, CDR2 LQKENI. The CDR3 is made up of 16 amino acids. The junction had 7 bases not matched to a gene; V was cut back by 4 bases and J by 5 bases. Sequencing used peripheral blood. The sequence came from a woman aged 70-85 years with acute or convalescent COVID-19. This chain links TRBV18 with TRBJ1-5, with 11 positions matching TRBD1. CDR3 DNA sequence: TGTGCCAGCTCACGAGGGGACAGGGGGTACGATCAGCCCCAGCATTTT. Its protein is CASSRGDRGYDQPQHF. The whole variable domain, remainder taken from reference TRBV18 and TRBJ1-5, is NAGVMQNPRHLVRRRGQEARLRCSPMKGHSHVYWYRQLPEEGLKFMVYLQKENIIDESGMPKERFSAEFPKEGPSILRIQQVVRGDSAAYFCASSRGDRGYDQPQHFGDGTRLSIL.